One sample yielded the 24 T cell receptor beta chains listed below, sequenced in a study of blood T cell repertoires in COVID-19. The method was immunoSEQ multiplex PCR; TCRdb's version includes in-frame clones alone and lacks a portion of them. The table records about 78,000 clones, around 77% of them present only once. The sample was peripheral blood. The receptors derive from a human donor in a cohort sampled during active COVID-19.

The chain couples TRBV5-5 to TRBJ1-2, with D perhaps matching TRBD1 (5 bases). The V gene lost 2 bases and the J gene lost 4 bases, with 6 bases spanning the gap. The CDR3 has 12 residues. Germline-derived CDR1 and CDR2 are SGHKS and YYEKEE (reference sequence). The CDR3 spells CASSFDSYGYTF. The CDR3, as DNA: TGTGCCAGCAGCTTCGACAGCTATGGCTACACCTTC.

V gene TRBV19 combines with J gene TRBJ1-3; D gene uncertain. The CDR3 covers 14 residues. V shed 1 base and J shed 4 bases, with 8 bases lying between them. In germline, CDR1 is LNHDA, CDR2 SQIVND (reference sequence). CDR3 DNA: TGTGCCAGTAGTATAGGAGGAACCGGAAACACCATATATTTT. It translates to CASSIGGTGNTIYF.

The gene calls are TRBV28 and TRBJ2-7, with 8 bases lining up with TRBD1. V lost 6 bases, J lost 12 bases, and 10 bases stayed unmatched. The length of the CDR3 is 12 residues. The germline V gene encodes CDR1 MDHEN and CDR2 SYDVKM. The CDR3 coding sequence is TGTGCCAGCAGAATTCCGCAGGGGGCTTGGTACTTC. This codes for CASRIPQGAWYF.

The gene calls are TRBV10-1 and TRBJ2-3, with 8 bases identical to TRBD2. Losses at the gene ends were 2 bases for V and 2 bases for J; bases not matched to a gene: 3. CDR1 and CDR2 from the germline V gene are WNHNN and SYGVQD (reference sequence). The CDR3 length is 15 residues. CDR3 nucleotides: TGCGCCAGCAGTGAGCGGGGGGGGGTCACAGATACGCAGTATTTT. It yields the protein CASSERGGVTDTQYF.

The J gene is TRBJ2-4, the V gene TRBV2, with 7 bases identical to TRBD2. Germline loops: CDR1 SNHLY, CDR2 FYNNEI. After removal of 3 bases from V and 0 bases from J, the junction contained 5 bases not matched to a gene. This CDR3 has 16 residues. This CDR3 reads CASSEGGSLAKNIQYF. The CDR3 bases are TGTGCCAGCAGTGAGGGGGGGTCACTAGCCAAAAACATTCAGTACTTC.

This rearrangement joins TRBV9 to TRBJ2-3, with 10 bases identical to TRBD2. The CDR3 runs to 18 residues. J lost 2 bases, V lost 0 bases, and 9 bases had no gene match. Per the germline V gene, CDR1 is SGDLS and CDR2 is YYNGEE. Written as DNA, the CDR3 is TGTGCCAGCAGCGTAGGGATTAGCGGGGGGTCGTCCACAGATACGCAGTATTTT. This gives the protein CASSVGISGGSSTDTQYF.

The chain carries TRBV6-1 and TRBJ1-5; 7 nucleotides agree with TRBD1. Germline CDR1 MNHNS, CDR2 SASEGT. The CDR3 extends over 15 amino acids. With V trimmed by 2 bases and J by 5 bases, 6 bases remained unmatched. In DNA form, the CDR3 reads TGTGCCAGCAGTGAAAGGAGGGGACAGTATCAGCCCCAGCATTTT. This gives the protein CASSERRGQYQPQHF.

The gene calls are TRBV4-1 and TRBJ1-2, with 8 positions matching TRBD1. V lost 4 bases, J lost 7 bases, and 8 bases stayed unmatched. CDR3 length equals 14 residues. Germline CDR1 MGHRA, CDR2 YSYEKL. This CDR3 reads CASSPTGGQFGYTF. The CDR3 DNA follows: TGCGCCAGCAGCCCAACAGGGGGGCAGTTTGGCTACACCTTC.

CDR3 DNA sequence: TGTGCCAGCAGTCACCCCGCAGGGGAGCAGTACTTC. Protein: CASSHPAGEQYF. The chain combines TRBV27 with TRBJ2-7; D is perhaps TRBD1 (5 bases). V lost 5 bases and J 7 bases, leaving 12 bases between the germline ends. The V gene's germline CDR1 is MNHEY and CDR2 SMNVEV (reference sequence). CDR3 length equals 12 residues.

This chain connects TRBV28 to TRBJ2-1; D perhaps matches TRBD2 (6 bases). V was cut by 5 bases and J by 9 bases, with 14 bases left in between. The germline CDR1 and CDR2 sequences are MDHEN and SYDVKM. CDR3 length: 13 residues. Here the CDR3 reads CASSRLVFSEQFF. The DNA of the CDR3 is TGTGCCAGCAGTAGACTAGTGTTCAGTGAGCAGTTCTTC.

The CDR3 here is CASSRGTGGESYTF. The CDR3 nucleotides read TGTGCCAGCAGTCGCGGGACAGGGGGAGAGAGCTACACCTTC. The V call is TRBV6-5, the J call TRBJ1-2, with 11 bases identical to TRBD1. V dropped 5 bases and J dropped 9; count of bases not matched to a gene: 8. CDR1 MNHEY and CDR2 SVGAGI come from the germline V gene. The CDR3 loop spans 14 amino acids.

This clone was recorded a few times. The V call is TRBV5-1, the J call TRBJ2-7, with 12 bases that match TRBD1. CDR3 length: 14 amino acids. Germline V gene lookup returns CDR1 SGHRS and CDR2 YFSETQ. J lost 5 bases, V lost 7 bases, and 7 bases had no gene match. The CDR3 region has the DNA TGCGCCAGCGCTCTTGGGACAGGGGGCCACGAGCAGTACTTC. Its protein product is CASALGTGGHEQYF.

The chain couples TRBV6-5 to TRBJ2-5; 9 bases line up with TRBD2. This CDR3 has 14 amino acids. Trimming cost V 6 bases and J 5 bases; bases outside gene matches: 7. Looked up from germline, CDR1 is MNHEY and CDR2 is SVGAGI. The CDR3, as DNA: TGTGCCAGCAGAGCAGCGGGGGGCAGGGAGACCCAGTACTTC. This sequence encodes CASRAAGGRETQYF.

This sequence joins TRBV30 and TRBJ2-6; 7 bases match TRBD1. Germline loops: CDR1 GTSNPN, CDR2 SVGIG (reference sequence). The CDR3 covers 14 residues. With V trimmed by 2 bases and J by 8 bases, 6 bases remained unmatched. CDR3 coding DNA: TGTGCCTGGAGTTCTTCAGGGGGAACCAACGTCCTGACTTTC. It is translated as CAWSSSGGTNVLTF.

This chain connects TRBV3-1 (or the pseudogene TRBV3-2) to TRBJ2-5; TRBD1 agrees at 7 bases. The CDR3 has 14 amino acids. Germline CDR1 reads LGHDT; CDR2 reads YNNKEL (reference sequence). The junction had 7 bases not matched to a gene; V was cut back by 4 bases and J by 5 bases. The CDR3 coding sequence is TGTGCCAGCAGCCGTAGAGGGGGCTTGGAGACCCAGTACTTC. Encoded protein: CASSRRGGLETQYF.

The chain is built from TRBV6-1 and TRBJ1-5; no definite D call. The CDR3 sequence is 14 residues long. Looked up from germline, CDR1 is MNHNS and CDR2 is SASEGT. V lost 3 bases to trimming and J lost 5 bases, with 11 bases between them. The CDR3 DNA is TGTGCCAGCAGTGACCTCGCGGGGTATCAGCCCCAGCATTTT. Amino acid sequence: CASSDLAGYQPQHF.

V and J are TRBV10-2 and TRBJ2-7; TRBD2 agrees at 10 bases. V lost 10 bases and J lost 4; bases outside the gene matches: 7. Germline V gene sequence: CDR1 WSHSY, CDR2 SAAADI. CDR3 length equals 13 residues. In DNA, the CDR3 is TGCGCCACGTCCTCTAGCGGGGGTTACGAGCAGTACTTC. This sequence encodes CATSSSGGYEQYF.

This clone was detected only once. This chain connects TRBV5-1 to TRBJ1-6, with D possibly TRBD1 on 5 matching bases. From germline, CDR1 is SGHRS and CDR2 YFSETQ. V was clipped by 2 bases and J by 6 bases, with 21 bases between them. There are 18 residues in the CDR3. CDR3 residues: CASSLALSGGNANSPLHF. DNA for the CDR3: TGCGCCAGCAGCTTAGCGCTGTCCGGGGGGAACGCTAATTCACCCCTCCACTTT. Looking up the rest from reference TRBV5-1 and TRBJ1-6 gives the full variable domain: KAGVTQTPRYLIKTRGQQVTLSCSPISGHRSVSWYQQTPGQGLQFLFEYFSETQRNKGNFPGRFSGRQFSNSRSEMNVSTLELGDSALYLCASSLALSGGNANSPLHFGNGTRLTVT.

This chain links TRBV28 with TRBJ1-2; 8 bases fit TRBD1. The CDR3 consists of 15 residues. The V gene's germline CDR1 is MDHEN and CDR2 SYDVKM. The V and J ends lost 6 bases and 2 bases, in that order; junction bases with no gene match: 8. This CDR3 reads CASSMLQGVNYGYTF. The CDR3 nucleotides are TGTGCCAGCAGCATGCTACAGGGGGTCAACTATGGCTACACCTTC.

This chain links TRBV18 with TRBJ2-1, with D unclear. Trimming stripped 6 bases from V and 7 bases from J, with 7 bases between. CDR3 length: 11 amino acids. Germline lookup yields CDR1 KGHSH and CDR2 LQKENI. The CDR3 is CASSAVNEQFF. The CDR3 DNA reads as TGTGCCAGCTCCGCGGTAAATGAGCAGTTCTTC. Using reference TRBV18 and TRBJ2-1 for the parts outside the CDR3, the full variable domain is NAGVMQNPRHLVRRRGQEARLRCSPMKGHSHVYWYRQLPEEGLKFMVYLQKENIIDESGMPKERFSAEFPKEGPSILRIQQVVRGDSAAYFCASSAVNEQFFGPGTRLTVL.

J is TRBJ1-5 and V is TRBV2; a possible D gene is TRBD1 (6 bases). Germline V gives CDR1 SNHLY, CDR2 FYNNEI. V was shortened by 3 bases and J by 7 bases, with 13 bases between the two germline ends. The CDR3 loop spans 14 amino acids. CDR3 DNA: TGTGCCAGCAGTGAGAGGACAGTGAGGCAGCCCCAGCATTTT. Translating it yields CASSERTVRQPQHF.

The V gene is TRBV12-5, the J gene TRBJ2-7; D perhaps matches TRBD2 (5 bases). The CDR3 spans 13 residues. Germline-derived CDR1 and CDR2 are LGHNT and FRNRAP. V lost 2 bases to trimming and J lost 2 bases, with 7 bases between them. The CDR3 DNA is TGTGCTAGTGGTTTGACGGGGACCTACGAGCAGTACTTC. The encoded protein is CASGLTGTYEQYF.

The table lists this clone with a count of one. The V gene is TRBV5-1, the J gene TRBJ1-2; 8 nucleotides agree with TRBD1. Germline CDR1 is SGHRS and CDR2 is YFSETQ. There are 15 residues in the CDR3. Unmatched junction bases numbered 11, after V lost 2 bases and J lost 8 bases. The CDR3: CASSLPTGASLGYTF. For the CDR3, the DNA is TGCGCCAGCAGCTTACCGACAGGGGCCTCGTTAGGCTACACCTTC.

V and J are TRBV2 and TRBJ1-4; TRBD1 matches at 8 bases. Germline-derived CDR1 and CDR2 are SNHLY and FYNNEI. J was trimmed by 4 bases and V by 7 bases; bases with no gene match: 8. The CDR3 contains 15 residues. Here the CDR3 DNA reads TGTGCCAGCAAAGCGAGGACAGGGATTAATGAAAAACTGTTTTTT. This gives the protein CASKARTGINEKLFF.